Presented here are 5 T cell receptor beta chains from one specimen sequenced in a study of T cell changes during pregnancy in multiple sclerosis (dated by TCRdb to the late 2010s). Receptors were amplified or captured by the immunoSEQ multiplex PCR assay. This is the immuneACCESS table as TCRdb keeps it, with only in-frame sequences that have V and J called. A part of the clones is gone; compared with another copy, unresolved V genes explain less than half, and the rest is unexplained. Across this sample there are some 59,000 clones, with roughly nine tenths seen only once. The ten most abundant clones make up 2% to 3% of the sample. Specimen: peripheral blood, collected in the first trimester of pregnancy. These receptors came from a female donor with multiple sclerosis, enrolled in a pregnancy study.

J is TRBJ2-2 and V is TRBV7-2, with TRBD2 matching 13 bases. Losses at the gene ends were 1 base for V and 6 bases for J; bases not matched to a gene: 2. Germline assignment: CDR1 SGHTA and CDR2 FQGNSA. This CDR3 is built from 16 residues. The CDR3 here is CASSLVGLAGAGELFF. CDR3 nucleotides: TGTGCCAGCAGCTTAGTTGGACTAGCGGGGGCCGGGGAGCTGTTTTTT.

CDR3 amino acids: CASRLTGNFVETQYF. CDR3 in DNA: TGCGCCAGCAGACTGACAGGGAATTTCGTAGAGACCCAGTACTTC. The chain joins TRBV5-1 to TRBJ2-5; TRBD1 agrees at 7 bases. This CDR3 has 15 amino acids. Germline V gene data show CDR1 as SGHRS and CDR2 as YFSETQ. Trimming removed 5 bases from V and 4 bases from J; junction bases left unmatched: 11.

The chain uses TRBV19 and TRBJ1-5; 9 nucleotides line up with TRBD1. The germline gives CDR1 LNHDA, CDR2 SQIVND (reference sequence). V shed 3 bases, J shed 4 bases, and the junction held 4 bases outside the gene matches. The CDR3 sequence is 15 residues long. The CDR3 loop reads CASSIVTGGNQPQHF. The CDR3 region has the DNA TGTGCCAGTAGTATTGTGACAGGGGGAAATCAGCCCCAGCATTTT.

The CDR3, as DNA: TGTGCCAGCAGTTTGCAACCCGCGGGGAAGGGAAACACCATATATTTT. Its protein is CASSLQPAGKGNTIYF. The chain carries TRBV28 and TRBJ1-3; no definite D call. This CDR3 contains 16 residues. CDR1 MDHEN and CDR2 SYDVKM come from the germline V gene. The V end was cut by 3 bases, the J end by 4 bases, with 16 bases between.

This clone was seen only once. The chain recombines TRBV7-9 with TRBJ2-7, with 7 bases aligning to TRBD2. Germline V gives CDR1 SEHNR, CDR2 FQNEAQ (reference sequence). The CDR3 length is 14 residues. With 5 bases clipped from V and 2 bases from J, the junction kept 6 bases outside the gene matches. The CDR3 reads CASSGGRSAYEQYF. CDR3 in DNA: TGTGCCAGCAGCGGCGGGAGAAGCGCCTACGAGCAGTACTTC.